The present T cell receptor (beta chain) was sequenced within a study of T-cell reconstitution after alpha-beta-depleted transplantation in children. TCRbeta library preparation incorporated unique molecular identifiers. Via MiXCR, TCRdb re-called the PCR reads, giving one row per CDR3 protein. This sample has about 400,000 distinct CDR3 sequences; 20% occur once, and the top ten carry 3% to 4%. V lost 1 base, J lost 2 bases, and 5 bases lay in between. Germline V gene sequence: CDR1 LGHNA, CDR2 YSLEER. This CDR3 comprises 13 residues. This clonotype was sampled from a human donor who donated a stem cell graft to a child with acute myeloid leukemia. This sample comprised PBMCs from the stem cell graft donor, obtained from the stem cell graft. This chain uses TRBV4-3 with TRBJ1-2; no clear D. The DNA of the CDR3 is TGCGCCAGCAGCCAAGGAGGGAACTATGGCTACACCTTC. It yields the protein CASSQGGNYGYTF.